In its sample, the clone carrying this TCR beta chain was seen once. Recruits, aged roughly 18 to 95 years, lived in 24 US areas. These data belong to a study of blood T cell repertoires in COVID-19. Turning to the study itself: Samples taken during acute and convalescent COVID-19 were collected in the United States, Italy and Spain. From T cells, B-cell-depleted T cells, or PBMCs came the material, which was cDNA or gDNA.

The CDR3 is 13 residues long. The ends were cut back, 3 bases at V and 3 bases at J, with 6 bases in the middle. Germline V gene lookup returns CDR1 MNHEY and CDR2 SMNVEV (reference sequence). Original methodology: Reference gene primer amplification gave nucleated cell count estimates. Produced via immunoSEQ multiplex PCR; TCRdb's table is partial and in-frame only. V and J calls and clone size come straight from that table; D and trimming were deduced from the DNA. The table shows 250,000 or so clones, with approximately 86% occurring only once. The chain links TRBV27 to TRBJ2-1, with D possibly matching TRBD1 (6 bases). Specimen: PBMCs or T cells enriched from blood (not recorded which). This TCR was sampled from a woman aged 30 to 39 with acute COVID-19. As DNA, the CDR3 is TGTGCCAGCAGTTTGGACAGCTACAATGAGCAGTTCTTC. It encodes CASSLDSYNEQFF.